A single sample gave rise to the 27 T cell receptor beta chains below, sequenced in a study of T cell changes during pregnancy in multiple sclerosis. Sequencing used immunoSEQ multiplex PCR; TCRdb keeps in-frame clones, though not all of them. The repertoire holds roughly 32,000 clones, with about nine tenths as singletons. The sequences come from CD4+ T cells from peripheral blood mononuclear cells, collected in the second trimester of pregnancy. The receptors stem from a female donor in good health, enrolled as a control in a pregnancy study.

This clone was detected a few times. V gene TRBV9 combines with J gene TRBJ1-2, with 8 bases that match TRBD1. V lost 3 bases, J lost 8 bases, and 12 bases stayed unmatched. Germline CDR1 is SGDLS and CDR2 is YYNGEE. CDR3 length equals 15 residues. The CDR3: CASSALVSQGGGYTF. The CDR3 DNA reads TGTGCCAGCAGCGCACTTGTCTCACAGGGGGGAGGCTACACCTTC.

The J gene is TRBJ1-1, the V gene TRBV4-1, with a tentative D call TRBD1 (5 bases). Germline CDR1 is MGHRA and CDR2 is YSYEKL. There are 15 residues in the CDR3. Trimming shortened V by 5 bases and J by 11 bases, and 24 bases separated the two germline ends. The CDR3 here is CASSIVWGQNLWAFF. CDR3 coding DNA: TGCGCCAGCAGCATTGTCTGGGGCCAGAATCTCTGGGCTTTCTTT.

V usage is TRBV4-1 and J usage is TRBJ2-1; tentatively, D is TRBD1 (7 bases). From germline, CDR1 is MGHRA and CDR2 YSYEKL. Trimming removed 1 base from V and 3 bases from J, with 13 bases in between. The CDR3 is 16 amino acids. In DNA form, the CDR3 reads TGCGCCAGCAGCCAAGGGGCAGGGGGGAGCTACAATGAGCAGTTCTTC. This translates into CASSQGAGGSYNEQFF.

The CDR3 nucleotides are TGTGCCAGCAGCGCCGTGGGAGCGGGGGGGCGTGAGACCCAGTACTTC. Its protein is CASSAVGAGGRETQYF. The V call is TRBV7-6, the J call TRBJ2-5, with 10 bases that match TRBD2. The trim removed 5 bases at V and 5 bases at J, leaving 11 bases unmatched. The CDR3 length is 16 residues. The germline V gene has CDR1 SGHVS and CDR2 FNYEAQ.

This sequence joins TRBV5-1 and TRBJ2-1; D is unresolved. V dropped 3 bases and J dropped 6 bases, with 13 bases sitting between them. This CDR3 comprises 14 residues. Germline V gives CDR1 SGHRS, CDR2 YFSETQ. The CDR3 reads CASSSGSISNEQFF. The DNA of the CDR3 is TGCGCCAGCAGCTCCGGGTCCATAAGCAATGAGCAGTTCTTC. The complete variable domain, with remaining parts taken from reference TRBV5-1 and TRBJ2-1, reads KAGVTQTPRYLIKTRGQQVTLSCSPISGHRSVSWYQQTPGQGLQFLFEYFSETQRNKGNFPGRFSGRQFSNSRSEMNVSTLELGDSALYLCASSSGSISNEQFFGPGTRLTVL.

This chain joins TRBV4-3 and TRBJ2-7; 12 nucleotides agree with TRBD2. This CDR3 contains 16 residues. Germline CDR1 LGHNA, CDR2 YSLEER. The V gene end was trimmed by 2 bases and the J gene end by 3 bases; junction bases not matched to a gene: 5. The CDR3 reads CASSQWTSGASYEQYF. The CDR3 DNA sequence: TGCGCCAGCAGCCAATGGACTAGCGGGGCTAGCTACGAGCAGTACTTC.

The genes are TRBV7-9 and TRBJ2-7, with D maybe TRBD1 (6 bases). Trimming shortened V by 1 base and J by 2 bases, and 12 bases separated the two germline ends. Germline loops: CDR1 SEHNR, CDR2 FQNEAQ (reference sequence). The CDR3 has 15 amino acids. CDR3 DNA sequence: TGTGCCAGCAGCTTAGGGGAACAGGGAACCTACGAGCAGTACTTC. It specifies CASSLGEQGTYEQYF.

As regards this clone: At one end the junction does not follow the germline gene, possibly because of a read error. The CDR3 DNA sequence: TGTGCCAGCAGTTACACCACGGACTCCCCGGCTCTCTTT. This encodes CASSYTTDSPALF. The chain recombines TRBV6-6 with TRBJ1-1; D ambiguous. Germline-derived CDR1 and CDR2 are MNHNY and SVGAGI (reference sequence). The CDR3 totals 13 residues.

V gene TRBV5-4 combines with J gene TRBJ2-5; TRBD2 matches at 7 bases. V lost 4 bases, J lost 1 base, and 1 base stayed unmatched. From germline, CDR1 is SGHNT and CDR2 YYREEE (reference sequence). The CDR3 sequence is 13 residues long. DNA of the CDR3: TGTGCCAGCAGCCCTAGCGGCCAAGAGACCCAGTACTTC. Translating it yields CASSPSGQETQYF.

The V call is TRBV18, the J call TRBJ1-5; 8 nucleotides line up with TRBD1. The CDR3 spans 17 residues. Germline V gene lookup returns CDR1 KGHSH and CDR2 LQKENI. Unmatched junction bases numbered 12, after V lost 5 bases and J lost 3 bases. CDR3 protein: CASSTTGGRGDNQPQHF. The CDR3 bases are TGTGCCAGCTCAACAACAGGGGGTAGGGGAGACAATCAGCCCCAGCATTTT.

The table lists this clone with a few counts. The CDR3 sequence: CASSLGSGARGDTF. CDR3 bases: TGTGCCAGCAGCTTAGGGTCCGGCGCCCGGGGGGACACCTTC. The chain uses TRBV11-2 and TRBJ1-2; weak D call: TRBD1 (5 bases). The germline CDR1 and CDR2 sequences are SGHAT and FQNNGV. V was pared by 1 base and J by 12 bases, with 18 bases between. The CDR3 extends over 14 amino acids. The variable domain in full, with the rest retrieved from reference TRBV11-2 and TRBJ1-2, is EAGVAQSPRYKIIEKRQSVAFWCNPISGHATLYWYQQILGQGPKLLIQFQNNGVVDDSQLPKDRFSAERLKGVDSTLKIQPAKLEDSAVYLCASSLGSGARGDTFGSGTRLTVV.

The chain joins TRBV7-6 to TRBJ1-2; unclear D gene. The CDR3 sequence is 13 residues long. Germline assignment: CDR1 SGHVS and CDR2 FNYEAQ. V shed 5 bases and J shed 3 bases, with 10 bases lying between them. In DNA, the CDR3 is TGTGCCAGCAGCGTAGGGCTAGACTATGGCTACACCTTC. This gives the protein CASSVGLDYGYTF. The entire variable domain, with the rest obtained from reference TRBV7-6 and TRBJ1-2, is as follows: GAGVSQSPRYKVTKRGQDVALRCDPISGHVSLYWYRQALGQGPEFLTYFNYEAQQDKSGLPNDRFSAERPEGSISTLTIQRTEQRDSAMYRCASSVGLDYGYTFGSGTRLTVV.

The sample holds a few counts of this clone. The chain links TRBV30 to TRBJ1-2; 7 nucleotides line up with TRBD1. After removal of 7 bases from V and 11 bases from J, the junction contained 7 bases not matched to a gene. Germline loops: CDR1 GTSNPN, CDR2 SVGIG (reference sequence). The CDR3 runs to 10 residues. The CDR3 loop reads CASRQGSYTF. DNA of the CDR3: TGTGCCTCTCGACAGGGTAGTTACACCTTC.

This chain's CDR3 is CASSIDRAGGNSYEQYF. CDR3 nucleotide sequence: TGTGCCAGTAGTATAGACCGAGCGGGGGGGAACTCCTACGAGCAGTACTTC. This chain links TRBV19 with TRBJ2-7; TRBD2 matches 10 bases. The germline V gene encodes CDR1 LNHDA and CDR2 SQIVND (reference sequence). The CDR3 sequence is 17 residues long. The V and J ends lost 0 bases and 0 bases, in that order; junction bases with no gene match: 5.

This clone was picked up a small number of times. V and J are TRBV27 and TRBJ1-5; a possible D gene is TRBD1 (5 bases). Germline CDR1 MNHEY, CDR2 SMNVEV (reference sequence). The ends were cut back, 5 bases at V and 6 bases at J, with 20 bases in the middle. This CDR3 is built from 16 residues. As DNA, the CDR3 is TGTGCCAGCAGTCCCGATGGAGGGGCTAGTAGTCAGCCCCAGCATTTT. Residues: CASSPDGGASSQPQHF.

This chain joins TRBV6-5 and TRBJ2-3; 9 positions agree with TRBD2. The J segment lost 3 bases and the V segment lost 6 bases, leaving 7 bases of the junction unmatched. Germline-derived CDR1 and CDR2 are MNHEY and SVGAGI. This CDR3 has 15 amino acids. The CDR3 bases are TGTGCCAGCAGAGATAGCGGGAGTAGAACAGATACGCAGTATTTT. The encoded protein is CASRDSGSRTDTQYF.

The chain uses TRBV7-9 and TRBJ2-3; 10 nucleotides match TRBD1. The V segment lost 1 base and the J segment 4 bases; nucleotides outside the gene matches: 5. The CDR3 is 16 amino acids. CDR1 and CDR2 from the germline V gene are SEHNR and FQNEAQ (reference sequence). The CDR3 protein is CASSLDGQGVSDTQYF. The CDR3 DNA reads as TGTGCCAGCAGCTTAGACGGACAGGGGGTTTCAGATACGCAGTATTTT.

The J gene is TRBJ1-2, the V gene TRBV28, with D maybe TRBD1 (6 bases). The V end lost 4 bases, the J end lost 6 bases, and 15 bases lay between the germline ends. Germline CDR1 is MDHEN and CDR2 is SYDVKM. The CDR3 has 14 residues. The DNA of the CDR3 is TGTGCCAGCAGTTGGCAGGAGACAGGACATGGCTACACCTTC. Its translation: CASSWQETGHGYTF.

This clone was found once. The chain combines TRBV5-6 with TRBJ2-1; 9 bases line up with TRBD2. J gave up 4 bases and V 5 bases, and 7 bases lay outside the gene matches. The CDR3 is 15 residues long. CDR1 and CDR2 (germline): SGHDT, YYEEEE. CDR3 loop: CASRILAGPYNEQFF. The CDR3 DNA reads as TGTGCCAGCAGGATACTAGCGGGTCCTTACAATGAGCAGTTCTTC.

This rearrangement joins TRBV5-1 to TRBJ2-5; 11 nucleotides align to TRBD2. CDR3 length: 18 residues. Germline loops: CDR1 SGHRS, CDR2 YFSETQ. J gave up 1 base and V 2 bases, and 10 bases lay outside the gene matches. CDR3 region: CASSLLAGGPSGQETQYF. The CDR3 nucleotides are TGCGCCAGCAGCTTATTAGCGGGGGGGCCGTCGGGCCAAGAGACCCAGTACTTC.

The chain employs TRBV7-2 and TRBJ2-1; 9 positions agree with TRBD2. The CDR3 loop spans 14 amino acids. Germline V CDR1 and CDR2: SGHTA, FQGNSA. Unmatched junction bases numbered 2, after V lost 0 bases and J lost 8 bases. The CDR3 nucleotides are TGTGCCAGCAGCTTAGCGGGACTAGCCTATGAGCAGTTCTTC. It yields the protein CASSLAGLAYEQFF.

The chain employs TRBV7-6 and TRBJ2-2, with 7 bases aligning to TRBD1. V lost 8 bases to trimming and J lost 2 bases; unmatched junction nucleotides: 8. This CDR3 region has 15 residues. Per germline, CDR1 SGHVS and CDR2 FNYEAQ. Here the CDR3 DNA reads TGTGCCAGCTCGCGAACAGGGGTAAACACCGGGGAGCTGTTTTTT. Its translation is CASSRTGVNTGELFF.

V is TRBV21-1 and J is TRBJ1-5; the D call in the table, TRBD1, was not verified against the DNA. TRBV21-1 is flagged as a pseudogene. CDR3 length: 16 residues. The CDR3 bases are TGTGCCAGCAGCAAAGCGCCATACAGGGCTAGCCAGCCCCAGCATTTT. Encoded protein: CASSKAPYRASQPQHF.

This clone was detected once. CDR3 in DNA: TGTGCCAGCAGCGTGACGGGTCTCGATACGCAGTATTTT. This translates into CASSVTGLDTQYF. The chain links TRBV9 to TRBJ2-3; D remains ambiguous. The CDR3 spans 13 residues. Germline CDR1 and CDR2: SGDLS and YYNGEE. Trimming cost V 2 bases and J 6 bases, with 10 bases left between them.

V is TRBV5-4 and J is TRBJ2-7; TRBD2 is a possible D gene (7 bases). Germline V gene sequence: CDR1 SGHNT, CDR2 YYREEE (reference sequence). Between the trimmed V and J ends, which lost 1 base and 4 bases, there was a span of 9 bases. The CDR3 totals 13 residues. The CDR3 bases are TGTGCCAGCAGCTTGCGGGGGGCTTACGAGCAGTACTTC. As protein: CASSLRGAYEQYF.

This clone was detected only once. The chain has TRBV25-1 and TRBJ2-7; 8 bases match TRBD2. V gave up 8 bases and J gave up 7 bases; unmatched junction bases: 7. CDR1 and CDR2 (germline): MGHDK, SYGVNS. The CDR3 spans 12 residues. The CDR3 is CASQAGVGEQYF. The CDR3 nucleotides are TGTGCCAGCCAAGCGGGGGTGGGGGAGCAGTACTTC.

The chain couples TRBV10-2 to TRBJ2-7; TRBD2 is a possible D gene (7 bases). With 7 bases removed from V and 7 bases from J, the gap between germline ends came to 26 bases. The CDR3 totals 16 residues. Germline values: CDR1 WSHSY, CDR2 SAAADI. CDR3 nucleotides: TGCGCCAGCACCGGCCTGGGCGGGGGCCCCTTGGGGGAGCAGTACTTC. Translation: CASTGLGGGPLGEQYF.